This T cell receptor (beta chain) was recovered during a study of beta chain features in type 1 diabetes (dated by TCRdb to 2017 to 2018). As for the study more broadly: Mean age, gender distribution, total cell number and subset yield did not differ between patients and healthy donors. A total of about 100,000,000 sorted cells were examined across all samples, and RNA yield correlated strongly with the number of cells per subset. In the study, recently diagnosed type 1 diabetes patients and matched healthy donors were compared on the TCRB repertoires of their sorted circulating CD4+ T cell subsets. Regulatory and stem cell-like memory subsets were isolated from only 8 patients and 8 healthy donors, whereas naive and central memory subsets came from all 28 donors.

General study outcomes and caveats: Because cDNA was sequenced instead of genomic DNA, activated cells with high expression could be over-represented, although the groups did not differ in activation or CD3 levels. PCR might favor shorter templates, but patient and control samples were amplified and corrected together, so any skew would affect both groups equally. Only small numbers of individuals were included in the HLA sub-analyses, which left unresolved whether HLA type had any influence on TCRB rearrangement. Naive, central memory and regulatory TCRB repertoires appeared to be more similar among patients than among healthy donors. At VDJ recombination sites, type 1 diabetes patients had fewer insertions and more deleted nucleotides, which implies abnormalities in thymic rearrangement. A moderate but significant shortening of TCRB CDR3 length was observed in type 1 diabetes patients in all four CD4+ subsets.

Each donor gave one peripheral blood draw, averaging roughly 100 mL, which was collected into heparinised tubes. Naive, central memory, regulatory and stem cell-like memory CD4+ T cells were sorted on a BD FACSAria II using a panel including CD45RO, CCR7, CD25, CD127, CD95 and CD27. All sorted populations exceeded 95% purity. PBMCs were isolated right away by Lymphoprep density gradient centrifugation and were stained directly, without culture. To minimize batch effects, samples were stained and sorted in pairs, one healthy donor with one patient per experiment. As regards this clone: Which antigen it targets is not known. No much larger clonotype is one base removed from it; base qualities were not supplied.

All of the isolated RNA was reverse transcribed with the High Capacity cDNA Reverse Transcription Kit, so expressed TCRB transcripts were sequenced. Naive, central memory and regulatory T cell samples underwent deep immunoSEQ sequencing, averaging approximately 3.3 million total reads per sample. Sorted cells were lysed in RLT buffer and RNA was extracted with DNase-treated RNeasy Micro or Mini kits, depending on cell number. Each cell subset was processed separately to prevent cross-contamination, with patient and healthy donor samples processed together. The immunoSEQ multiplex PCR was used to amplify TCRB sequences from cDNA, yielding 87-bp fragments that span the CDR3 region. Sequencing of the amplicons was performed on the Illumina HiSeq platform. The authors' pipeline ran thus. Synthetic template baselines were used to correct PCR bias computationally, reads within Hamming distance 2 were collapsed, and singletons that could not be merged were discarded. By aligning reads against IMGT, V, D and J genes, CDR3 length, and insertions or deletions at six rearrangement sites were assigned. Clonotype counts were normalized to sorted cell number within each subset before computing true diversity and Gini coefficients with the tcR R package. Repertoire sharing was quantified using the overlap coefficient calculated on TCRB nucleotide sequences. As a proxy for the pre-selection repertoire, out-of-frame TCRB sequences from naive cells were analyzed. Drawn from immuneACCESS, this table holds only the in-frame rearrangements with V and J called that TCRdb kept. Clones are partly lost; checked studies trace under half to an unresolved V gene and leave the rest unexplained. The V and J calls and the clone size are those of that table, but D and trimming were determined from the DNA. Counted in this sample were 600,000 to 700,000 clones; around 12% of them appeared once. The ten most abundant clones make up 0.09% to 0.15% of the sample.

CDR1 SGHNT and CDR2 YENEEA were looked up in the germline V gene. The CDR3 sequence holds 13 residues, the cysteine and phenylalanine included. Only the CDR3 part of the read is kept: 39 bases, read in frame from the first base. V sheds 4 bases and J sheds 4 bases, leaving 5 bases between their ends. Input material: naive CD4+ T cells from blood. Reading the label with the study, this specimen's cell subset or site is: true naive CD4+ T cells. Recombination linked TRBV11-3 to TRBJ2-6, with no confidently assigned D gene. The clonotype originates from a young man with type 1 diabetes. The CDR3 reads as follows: CASSSQGANVLTF. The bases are TGTGCCAGCAGCTCGCAAGGGGCCAACGTCCTGACTTTC.